There are a few counts of the clone carrying this T cell receptor (beta chain). What it binds is unknown. At one end, the junction sequence differs from germline, possibly due to a read error. Germline V gene lookup returns CDR1 SNHLY and CDR2 FYNNEI. The CDR3 contains 15 residues. The data are from a study of blood T cells in healthy people across ages. Whole-study results and caveats: PBMCs left unsorted prevented a conclusive naive versus antigen-experienced comparison.

PCR was performed a second time for about 7 to 12 cycles using a sample-barcoded 5' primer and a J-beta primer mix. MiXCR, applied by TCRdb to the 5' RACE reads, yields one record per CDR3 protein. The table records more than 1,000,000 distinct CDR3 sequences, almost 25% of them present only once. These data also featured in a second study, about T cells of mothers and their children.

The receptor was isolated from a girl aged 2-10 years in good health. V gene TRBV2 combines with J gene TRBJ2-4; TRBD2 matches 7 bases. The specimen was blood. CDR3 nucleotides: TGTGTCAGCAGTGACCCGGGGGGAGGCGTAAACATTCAGTACTTC. Its translation is CVSSDPGGGVNIQYF.